This T cell receptor (beta chain) was retrieved from a study of shared clonotypes between healthy human individuals (dated by TCRdb to 2018 to 2021). Study-wide context: The cohort comprised a couple of women and a few men aged 18 to 49 years. Per donor, three plates each were used for CD4 naive and CD4 memory, two for CD8 naive, and one for CD8 memory. The study deeply sequenced blood TCR repertoires of five healthy adults to estimate repertoire size and the extent of clonotype sharing between individuals. To increase sequencing depth and limit assay-specific biases, TCR repertoire library preparation and sequencing were carried out by different laboratories using diverse techniques. Each donor's leukapheresis produced roughly between roughly 0.85 and 9.5 billion PBMCs. The full study reports these points: Compared with non-shared clonotypes, clonotypes shared by all four sorted-subset donors had higher generation probabilities. Sampling was restricted to blood, and TCR repertoires in tissues likely differ from the TCR repertoires found in blood. Sharing across a handful of donors was observed for roughly 5% of naive CD4, over 3% of naive CD8, 2% to 2.5% of memory CD4, and less than 0.45% of memory CD8 clonotypes. Rarefaction of sorted-subset datasets indicated incomplete sequencing despite the large sequencing depth. Pairwise subsampling led to the expectation that sequencing depth would affect the degree of clonotype sharing among donors. Because the study included only a small number of donors, the genetic and exposure-history diversity represented was limited. Naive subsets generally had larger estimated clonotype richness than memory subsets did.

Using the deep immunoSEQ assay, TCR CDR3 regions were amplified from genomic DNA by multiplex PCR. Extracted genomic DNA from each cell subset was distributed evenly across all wells of several immunoSEQ 96-well plates, and each plate was treated as a replicate. For sorted subsets, each replicate PCR was loaded with about 0.2 ug genomic DNA, equivalent to about 30,000 T cell genomes. Purified libraries were quantified with a Qubit 3.0 fluorometer, sized on a Bioanalyzer 2100, and re-quantified with the KAPA Library Quantification kit. Every immunoSEQ 96-well plate was sequenced on a dedicated single-read 150-cycle Illumina NextSeq 550 flow cell. Per the source publication's procedure: Because the immunoSEQ output held only junctional sequences and lacked quality scores, the filtering could not match the filtering applied to full-length reads. To assign V/J genes and CDR3, sequences were annotated using PyIR, a Python wrapper for IgBLAST v1.9, with IMGT germline references. Any read was removed if the V/J assignment was weak (E-value above 1e-6), the CDR3 was missing, or the read contained stop codons, out-of-frame junctions, or ambiguous translated residues. V3J clonotypes were defined by identical inferred V gene, J gene, and CDR3 amino acid sequence. The percentage overlap between two repertoires was calculated by dividing the number of shared unique clonotypes by the size of the smaller repertoire. Repertoire richness was assessed with RTK rarefaction, the Chao1 estimator, and Recon v2.1 estimates of unobserved clonotypes. OLGA was used to compute generation probabilities for all TCRbeta clonotypes that the gDNA method yielded from four donors. Drawn from immuneACCESS, this table holds only the in-frame rearrangements with V and J called that TCRdb kept. Clones are partly lost; checked studies trace under half to an unresolved V gene and leave the rest unexplained. The DNA gave D and trimming, while V, J and clone size come from that table. The sample yields roughly 1,500,000 clones; 98% were counted once. The leading ten clones occupy roughly 0.36% of the sample.

Donors were healthy HIV-negative adults with no recently reported acute infections or vaccinations. Every donor was a Caucasian adult residing in Nashville, Tennessee, USA. CD4+ T cells were enriched through magnetic negative selection, after which naive cells were positively selected on CD45RA and the remaining negative fraction served as the memory subset. Blood was obtained by leukapheresis, after which PBMCs were separated by Ficoll-Histopaque density gradient centrifugation and cryopreserved in liquid nitrogen vapor phase. Analytical flow cytometry was used to check the purity and quantity of each magnetically sorted T cell population. Each sorted fraction had its genomic DNA isolated and then quantified by UV absorbance on a Nanodrop 2000c. On this clone: Its recognized antigen is unknown. Nothing much larger sits one base from this clone, and base qualities are not available.

The source is a man younger than 40 in good health. Sample: naive CD4+ T cells sorted from blood. Interpreted using the paper, the cell subset or site label stands for: CD45RA+ positively selected.

The CDR3 reads CASSTNDGGSSNQPQHF. The bases are TGTGCCAGCAGTACGAATGACGGGGGGTCTAGCAATCAGCCCCAGCATTTT. The chain is made from TRBV2 and TRBJ1-5, and perhaps TRBD1 as D gene, on 5 matching bases. V lost 5 bases and J lost 0 bases; the stretch between them is 17 bases long. Reading from cysteine to phenylalanine, the CDR3 counts 17 amino acids. Of the read, only the CDR3 DNA is kept; its 51 bases are in frame from base 1. Via the germline V gene, CDR1 is SNHLY and CDR2 FYNNEI.